These T cell receptor beta chains were read from a single sample in a study of cytomegalovirus exposure and HLA in healthy donors. The method was immunoSEQ multiplex PCR; TCRdb's version includes in-frame clones alone and lacks a portion of them. This sample has around 150,000 clones, with roughly four fifths found just once. The source material was PBMCs. These receptors were collected from a woman aged 50 to 65 in good health and CMV-seronegative. CDR3s include the opening cysteine and the closing phenylalanine or tryptophan. The D gene is left open where the match is weak.

CDR3 DNA: TGTGCCAGCAGCGAGTTTCCAGGGTTCGCTTCAAACAACTATGGCTACACCTTC
CDR3 protein: CASSEFPGFASNNYGYTF
J gene: TRBJ1-2
D gene: .
V gene: TRBV9

CDR3 DNA: TGTGCCAGCCGACAGGGGGCCGGTTTTAACACTGAAGCTTTCTTT
CDR3 protein: CASRQGAGFNTEAFF
J gene: TRBJ1-1
D gene: TRBD1
V gene: TRBV19

CDR3 DNA: TGTGCCAGCAGCGTACAGGGAGGGCGCACAGATACGCAGTATTTT
CDR3 protein: CASSVQGGRTDTQYF
J gene: TRBJ2-3
D gene: .
V gene: TRBV7-2

CDR3 DNA: TGTGCCAGCAGTGCATCGGGACAGGGTATAAGTTGGGATCAGCCCCAGCATTTT
CDR3 protein: CASSASGQGISWDQPQHF
J gene: TRBJ1-5
D gene: TRBD1
V gene: TRBV6-1

CDR3 DNA: TGTGCCAGCAGCCAAGGTGGGACAGGGAGCCACGAGCAGTACTTC
CDR3 protein: CASSQGGTGSHEQYF
J gene: TRBJ2-7
D gene: TRBD1
V gene: TRBV7-6

CDR3 DNA: TGCGCCAGCAGAATGGGGGGACAGGGGTCGCCAGATACGCAGTATTTT
CDR3 protein: CASRMGGQGSPDTQYF
J gene: TRBJ2-3
D gene: TRBD1
V gene: TRBV5-1

CDR3 DNA: TGTGCCACCAGCAGAGGTGCAGGGTATCCTGTTGAAGCTTTCTTT
CDR3 protein: CATSRGAGYPVEAFF
J gene: TRBJ1-1
D gene: .
V gene: TRBV15

CDR3 DNA: TGTGCCAGCAGTGCTGAAGACTGGAGCCCTGAAGCTTTCTTT
CDR3 protein: CASSAEDWSPEAFF
J gene: TRBJ1-1
D gene: .
V gene: TRBV25-1

CDR3 DNA: TGTGCCAGCAGTTACTCGAACAGGGGGACCACTGAAGCTTTCTTT
CDR3 protein: CASSYSNRGTTEAFF
J gene: TRBJ1-1
D gene: TRBD1
V gene: TRBV6-5

CDR3 DNA: TGCGCCAGCAGTGCCAACACAGGGCGGAATTCACCCCTCCACTTT
CDR3 protein: CASSANTGRNSPLHF
J gene: TRBJ1-6
D gene: .
V gene: TRBV10-1

CDR3 DNA: TGTGCCTGGAGTCCCCTGAGGGCCGCGGGGGCCAACGTCCTGACTTTC
CDR3 protein: CAWSPLRAAGANVLTF
J gene: TRBJ2-6
D gene: .
V gene: TRBV30

CDR3 DNA: TGTGCCACCAAACGGGACAGCTCCGAAAAACTGTTTTTT
CDR3 protein: CATKRDSSEKLFF
J gene: TRBJ1-4
D gene: TRBD1
V gene: TRBV15

CDR3 DNA: TGCGCCAGCACTGAGACAGTCCGGTCCCACAATGAGCAGTTCTTC
CDR3 protein: CASTETVRSHNEQFF
J gene: TRBJ2-1
D gene: .
V gene: TRBV5-1

CDR3 DNA: TGTGCCAGCAGCCCCCGGACAGGCATGAACACTGAAGCTTTCTTT
CDR3 protein: CASSPRTGMNTEAFF
J gene: TRBJ1-1
D gene: TRBD1
V gene: TRBV7-2

CDR3 DNA: TGCGCCAGCAGCCACAGACAGGGGGCTCAGCCCCAGCATTTT
CDR3 protein: CASSHRQGAQPQHF
J gene: TRBJ1-5
D gene: TRBD1
V gene: TRBV4-1